This section outlines one T cell receptor beta chain sequence together with its context. Authors' analysis steps: Amplification of reference gene primers provided the estimated nucleated cell counts. Sequencing was performed with immunoSEQ multiplex PCR; in TCRdb, only in-frame clones are kept and a portion is missing. The V and J calls and clone size were taken over from that table, and D and trimming were inferred from the DNA. Among 150,000 to 200,000 clones listed, more than 70% were seen once. These data belong to a study of blood T cell repertoires in COVID-19. Across the study: Acute and convalescent COVID-19 samples came from the United States, Italy and Spain.

Sequencing was carried out using peripheral blood. This TCR was sampled from a man between 40 and 49 years old with active or convalescent COVID-19.

The chain's CDR3 is CASSPGQSLYGYTF. CDR3 nucleotide sequence: TGTGCCAGCAGCCCGGGACAGTCCCTCTATGGCTACACCTTC. The chain couples TRBV6-5 to TRBJ1-2; 7 bases are a match to TRBD1. Germline V gene data show CDR1 as MNHEY and CDR2 as SVGAGI. The V gene end was trimmed by 6 bases and the J gene end by 4 bases; junction bases not matched to a gene: 8. The CDR3 length is 14 residues.